The present entry profiles one T cell receptor beta chain with its context. Antigen unknown. V gave up 3 bases and J gave up 0 bases, with 12 bases separating them. This CDR3 spans 15 amino acids. Germline lookup yields CDR1 SGDLS and CDR2 YYNGEE. This sample was taken from a study of cytomegalovirus exposure and HLA in healthy donors. General study results and limits: It was likely that a cluster of highly shared sequence variants was a sequencing artifact. Associated with cytomegalovirus, according to the listing, were 170 or so TCR beta chains. The study had only CMV serostatus as immune exposure information. In vitro checks showed that three CMV-associated chains really do target CMV antigens.

The PCR contained 60 Vbeta and 13 Jbeta primers. Libraries were prepared by immunoSEQ multiplex PCR; TCRdb keeps only in-frame clonotypes and omits some of them. The table includes around 130,000 clones, around 78% detected once. The sample taken for sequencing was PBMCs. The chain joins TRBV9 to TRBJ1-1; perhaps TRBD1 as D (6 bases). This receptor was obtained from a woman between 45 and 60 years old in good health and CMV-seronegative. CDR3 DNA: TGTGCCAGCAGCGGACAGGATTACATGAACACTGAAGCTTTCTTT. Translated, it gives CASSGQDYMNTEAFF. Based on the CDR3 plus reference TRBV9 and TRBJ1-1, the full variable domain is DSGVTQTPKHLITATGQRVTLRCSPRSGDLSVYWYQQSLDQGLQFLIQYYNGEERAKGNILERFSAQQFPDLHSELNLSSLELGDSALYFCASSGQDYMNTEAFFGQGTRLTVV.